One and the same sample provided the 21 T cell receptor beta chains below, sequenced in a study of CD8+ T cells in alopecia areata. As the sequencing template, cDNA was produced by extracting RNA and reverse transcribing it. TCRdb's table, derived via immunoSEQ multiplex PCR, lists solely in-frame clones and lacks some. This table holds fewer than 250,000 clones, 64% found once. Documented treatment: oral pan-JAK inhibitor, 5-10 mg twice daily. The material was CD4+ T cells sorted from blood, obtained at week 4, from a patient treated with tofacitinib. These TCRs come from a human donor with alopecia areata.

This chain connects TRBV9 to TRBJ1-2; D may be TRBD1 (5 bases). The CDR3 length is 14 residues. The germline V gene has CDR1 SGDLS and CDR2 YYNGEE. The ends were cut back, 7 bases at V and 4 bases at J, with 17 bases in the middle. This CDR3 reads CASDQPPGTYGYTF. DNA of the CDR3: TGTGCCAGCGATCAACCGCCGGGGACCTATGGCTACACCTTC. Drawing the rest from reference TRBV9 and TRBJ1-2, the complete variable domain is DSGVTQTPKHLITATGQRVTLRCSPRSGDLSVYWYQQSLDQGLQFLIQYYNGEERAKGNILERFSAQQFPDLHSELNLSSLELGDSALYFCASDQPPGTYGYTFGSGTRLTVV.

This clone was observed a few times. The chain employs TRBV18 and TRBJ2-3; D gene uncertain. The length of the CDR3 is 15 residues. V was trimmed by 1 base and J by 0 bases, leaving 8 bases between them. Germline V CDR1 and CDR2: KGHSH, LQKENI. The CDR3 bases are TGTGCCAGCTCACCACGCCAAGGGAGCACAGATACGCAGTATTTT. This sequence encodes CASSPRQGSTDTQYF.

V gene TRBV5-1 combines with J gene TRBJ2-4, with 9 bases lining up with TRBD1. With 4 bases clipped from V and 10 bases from J, the junction kept 6 bases outside the gene matches. Germline V gives CDR1 SGHRS, CDR2 YFSETQ. The CDR3 is made up of 13 amino acids. CDR3 in amino acids: CASSPDGQGIQYF. The DNA for the CDR3 is TGCGCCAGCAGCCCGGATGGACAGGGGATTCAGTACTTC.

This clone is a singleton in its sample. This chain links TRBV5-1 with TRBJ2-3, with 10 bases that match TRBD2. The CDR3 consists of 15 residues. Germline V gene lookup returns CDR1 SGHRS and CDR2 YFSETQ. Unmatched junction bases numbered 5, after V lost 3 bases and J lost 4 bases. CDR3 protein: CASSSMTSGSDTQYF. The CDR3 region has the DNA TGCGCCAGCAGCTCCATGACTAGCGGGTCAGATACGCAGTATTTT.

The chain has TRBV5-1 and TRBJ1-2; 7 bases are shared with TRBD1. CDR1 SGHRS and CDR2 YFSETQ come from the germline V gene. This CDR3 is 12 amino acids long. Germline trimming cut 3 bases from V and 6 bases from J; bases unmatched to any gene: 2. The CDR3 spells CASSYDRDGYTF. The CDR3 bases are TGCGCCAGCAGCTACGACAGGGATGGCTACACCTTC.

This chain joins TRBV5-4 and TRBJ1-2, with a tentative D call TRBD1 (5 bases). CDR3 length: 14 amino acids. Germline values: CDR1 SGHNT, CDR2 YYREEE (reference sequence). Trimming cost V 0 bases and J 6 bases, with 12 bases left between them. CDR3 DNA: TGTGCCAGCAGCTTGGCGGGGGTAGGGGATGGCTACACCTTC. Amino acid sequence: CASSLAGVGDGYTF.

This clone was counted a few times. This chain joins TRBV20-1 and TRBJ1-1; D gene ambiguous. There are 10 residues in the CDR3. CDR1 is DFQATT and CDR2 is SNEGSKA in the germline V gene (reference sequence). V shed 8 bases and J shed 3 bases, with 7 bases lying between them. The CDR3 region has the DNA TGCAGTCCCCTGGACACTGAAGCTTTCTTT. It specifies CSPLDTEAFF.

The count of this clone is one. The V call is TRBV5-1, the J call TRBJ2-5; the match to TRBD2 covers 9 bases. Trimming took 0 bases from V and 4 from J; bases not matched to a gene: 13. Germline CDR1 SGHRS, CDR2 YFSETQ. The CDR3 loop spans 18 amino acids. Here the CDR3 reads CASSLGGQRGASGETQYF. The DNA of the CDR3 is TGCGCCAGCAGCTTGGGAGGCCAGCGGGGGGCGTCTGGAGAGACCCAGTACTTC.

The table lists this clone with a few counts. This chain connects TRBV7-8 to TRBJ1-5; the D is unclear. Trimming stripped 0 bases from V and 7 bases from J, with 10 bases between. The CDR3 runs to 14 residues. The V gene's germline CDR1 is SGHVS and CDR2 FQNEAQ. The CDR3 DNA follows: TGTGCCAGCAGCTTAGCGATGAACAACCAGCCCCAGCATTTT. It encodes CASSLAMNNQPQHF. Full variable domain (missing parts from reference TRBV7-8 and TRBJ1-5): GAGVSQSPRYKVAKRGQDVALRCDPISGHVSLFWYQQALGQGPEFLTYFQNEAQLDKSGLPSDRFFAERPEGSVSTLKIQRTQQEDSAVYLCASSLAMNNQPQHFGDGTRLSIL.

This chain connects TRBV6-5 to TRBJ2-3, with TRBD2 matching 8 bases. The V and J ends lost 3 bases and 3 bases, in that order; junction bases with no gene match: 5. Germline V gives CDR1 MNHEY, CDR2 SVGAGI. CDR3 length equals 15 residues. The CDR3 loop is CASSYGASGTDTQYF. The CDR3 nucleotides read TGTGCCAGCAGTTATGGGGCTAGCGGGACAGATACGCAGTATTTT.

This rearrangement joins TRBV19 to TRBJ2-5, with D possibly TRBD1 on 5 matching bases. CDR3 length: 13 residues. Germline CDR1 LNHDA, CDR2 SQIVND (reference sequence). V was cut by 8 bases and J by 1 base, with 11 bases left in between. Here the CDR3 DNA reads TGTGCCAGTGGAGACAGCGCCCAAGAGACCCAGTACTTC. Protein sequence: CASGDSAQETQYF.

The chain recombines TRBV10-3 with TRBJ2-7; D call uncertain. Trimming shortened V by 7 bases and J by 3 bases, and 19 bases separated the two germline ends. The CDR3 extends over 15 amino acids. The germline gives CDR1 ENHRY, CDR2 SYGVKD. The CDR3 nucleotides read TGTGCCATCACCCCCGGGCCCCGGTCCAACTACGAGCAGTACTTC. Translated: CAITPGPRSNYEQYF.

This clone was picked up a small number of times. Within the sample, other DNA sequences also encode this same CDR3. This chain uses TRBV29-1 with TRBJ2-4; D is perhaps TRBD2 (5 bases). V lost 3 bases and J 7 bases, leaving 10 bases between the germline ends. CDR3 length: 12 amino acids. Looked up from germline, CDR1 is SQVTM and CDR2 is ANQGSEA. The CDR3 DNA reads as TGCAGCGTTGATAAGGGCGGGAACATTCAGTACTTC. This codes for CSVDKGGNIQYF.

The J gene is TRBJ1-6, the V gene TRBV29-1; 10 bases are shared with TRBD1. Germline V gives CDR1 SQVTM, CDR2 ANQGSEA. Trimming at V came to 6 bases and at J to 8 bases, leaving 7 bases not matched to a gene. This CDR3 contains 14 residues. CDR3 sequence reads: CSVGAGTGDSPLHF. CDR3 nucleotide sequence: TGCAGCGTGGGGGCCGGGACAGGGGATTCACCCCTCCACTTT. The full variable domain, with the rest looked up from reference TRBV29-1 and TRBJ1-6, is SAVISQKPSRDICQRGTSLTIQCQVDSQVTMMFWYRQQPGQSLTLIATANQGSEATYESGFVIDKFPISRPNLTFSTLTVSNMSPEDSSIYLCSVGAGTGDSPLHFGNGTRLTVT.

This clone was seen more than once but under ten times. The chain joins TRBV29-1 to TRBJ1-4; D is unresolved. The CDR3 is 13 amino acids. Germline loops: CDR1 SQVTM, CDR2 ANQGSEA. V dropped 5 bases and J dropped 2 bases, with 9 bases sitting between them. DNA for the CDR3: TGCAGCGTTCAGGTCGGCACTAATGAAAAACTGTTTTTT. Translation gives CSVQVGTNEKLFF. Together with reference TRBV29-1 and TRBJ1-4, the CDR3 gives the full variable domain: SAVISQKPSRDICQRGTSLTIQCQVDSQVTMMFWYRQQPGQSLTLIATANQGSEATYESGFVIDKFPISRPNLTFSTLTVSNMSPEDSSIYLCSVQVGTNEKLFFGSGTQLSVL.

V is TRBV27 and J is TRBJ1-5, with 12 bases matching TRBD1. Trimming cost V 5 bases and J 9 bases; bases outside gene matches: 5. Germline loops: CDR1 MNHEY, CDR2 SMNVEV (reference sequence). The CDR3 runs 14 residues. The CDR3 nucleotides read TGTGCCAGCAGTACCGGGACAGGGGGCAGGCCCCAGCATTTT. Amino acids: CASSTGTGGRPQHF.

The count of this clone is one. This rearrangement joins TRBV30 to TRBJ1-6; D perhaps matches TRBD1 (5 bases). The CDR3 runs 15 residues. V was shortened by 0 bases and J by 2 bases, with 8 bases between the two germline ends. Germline V gene lookup returns CDR1 GTSNPN and CDR2 SVGIG (reference sequence). Here the CDR3 DNA reads TGTGCCTGGAGTGTCACAGGCACCTATAATTCACCCCTCCACTTT. This encodes CAWSVTGTYNSPLHF.

The CDR3 DNA is TGTGCCGCGGGACAGAACTATGGCTACACCTTC. This codes for CAAGQNYGYTF. The V call is TRBV30, the J call TRBJ1-2, with 7 bases matching TRBD1. The germline gives CDR1 GTSNPN, CDR2 SVGIG (reference sequence). CDR3 length equals 11 residues. J was trimmed by 2 bases and V by 8 bases; bases with no gene match: 2.

This rearrangement joins TRBV25-1 to TRBJ1-1, with TRBD1 matching 8 bases. The CDR3 loop spans 13 amino acids. The V gene's germline CDR1 is MGHDK and CDR2 SYGVNS. V was pared by 4 bases and J by 7 bases, with 5 bases of the junction left unmatched. The CDR3 DNA sequence: TGTGCCAGCAGTGGACAGGGGATGGGTGAAGCTTTCTTT. It is translated as CASSGQGMGEAFF. Variable domain in full (rest from reference TRBV25-1 and TRBJ1-1): EADIYQTPRYLVIGTGKKITLECSQTMGHDKMYWYQQDPGMELHLIHYSYGVNSTEKGDLSSESTVSRIRTEHFPLTLESARPSHTSQYLCASSGQGMGEAFFGQGTRLTVV.

This clone has just a few counts. The rearrangement joins TRBV29-1 to TRBJ1-2; TRBD1 matches at 7 bases. Germline CDR1 SQVTM, CDR2 ANQGSEA. This CDR3 is 11 amino acids long. The trim removed 6 bases at V and 7 bases at J, leaving 5 bases unmatched. The CDR3: CSVDRVGGYTF. CDR3 nucleotide sequence: TGCAGCGTCGACAGGGTCGGTGGCTACACCTTC.

This clone showed up just a few times. The chain's CDR3 is CASSLKGDEQYF. Here the CDR3 DNA reads TGTGCCAGCAGTTTAAAGGGTGACGAGCAGTACTTC. The V and J genes are TRBV28 and TRBJ2-7; D unclear. CDR1 and CDR2 (germline): MDHEN, SYDVKM. This CDR3 spans 12 amino acids. V shed 2 bases and J shed 5 bases, with 7 bases lying between them.